Below are 2 T cell receptor beta chains sequenced from a single sample in a study of T cells after posttransplantation cyclophosphamide. The table came from immunoSEQ multiplex PCR; TCRdb's copy has only in-frame clones and leaves some out. The sample has 35,000 to 50,000 clones; 90% are singletons. Treatment was busulfan-fludarabine conditioning, a marrow graft, and cyclophosphamide on days +3 and +4. The sample in question was PBMCs, obtained about 60 days after allogeneic stem cell transplant with posttransplant cyclophosphamide. The receptors come from a male patient between 60 and 69 years old who received an allogeneic stem cell transplant from a related donor and was CMV-positive. The graft donor may be the source of some T cells.

The genes are TRBV6-4 and TRBJ1-2; TRBD1 matches at 8 bases. The trim removed 2 bases at V and 6 bases at J, leaving 5 bases unmatched. Germline CDR1 reads MRHNA; CDR2 reads SNTAGT. The CDR3 extends over 14 amino acids. CDR3 DNA: TGTGCCAGCAGTGACGCAGGGGGCGCCGATGGCTACACCTTC. It encodes CASSDAGGADGYTF.

This clone was observed once. The rearrangement uses TRBV18 and TRBJ2-1, with 10 bases aligning to TRBD2. Germline V gives CDR1 KGHSH, CDR2 LQKENI. V shed 3 bases and J 5 bases; nucleotides not matched to a gene: 7. The CDR3 runs to 16 residues. CDR3 loop: CASSPYLAGENNEQFF. The CDR3 region has the DNA TGTGCCAGCTCACCTTATCTAGCGGGGGAAAACAATGAGCAGTTCTTC.